This T cell receptor beta chain was sequenced during a study of CD8 T cells in ankylosing spondylitis. Findings and limits, study-wide: Seemingly distinctive of ankylosing spondylitis blood was a TCR beta motif formed by eight highly homologous variants. Disease-associated clones were reportedly significantly overrepresented in matched ankylosing spondylitis synovial fluid. In the blood and synovial fluid of reactive arthritis, some motif variants had been previously reported.

Library preparation for TCR beta used quantitative 5'-RACE with molecular barcodes. MiXCR, applied by TCRdb to the 5' RACE reads, yields one record per CDR3 protein. The sample yields around 390,000 distinct CDR3 sequences, under 25% seen once. This clonotype has only a few counts. The target antigen is unknown. The germline V gene encodes CDR1 SQVTM and CDR2 ANQGSEA. The CDR3 has 11 residues. V gave up 3 bases and J gave up 4 bases, with 7 bases separating them. The chain combines TRBV29-1 with TRBJ2-7; a weak D match, TRBD1 (6 bases). The receptor was isolated from a male donor with ankylosing spondylitis. Sample: blood, either unsorted or a sorted T cell fraction (not recorded which). CDR3 amino acids: CSVEQGYEQYF. CDR3 DNA sequence: TGCAGCGTTGAGCAGGGGTACGAGCAGTACTTC.